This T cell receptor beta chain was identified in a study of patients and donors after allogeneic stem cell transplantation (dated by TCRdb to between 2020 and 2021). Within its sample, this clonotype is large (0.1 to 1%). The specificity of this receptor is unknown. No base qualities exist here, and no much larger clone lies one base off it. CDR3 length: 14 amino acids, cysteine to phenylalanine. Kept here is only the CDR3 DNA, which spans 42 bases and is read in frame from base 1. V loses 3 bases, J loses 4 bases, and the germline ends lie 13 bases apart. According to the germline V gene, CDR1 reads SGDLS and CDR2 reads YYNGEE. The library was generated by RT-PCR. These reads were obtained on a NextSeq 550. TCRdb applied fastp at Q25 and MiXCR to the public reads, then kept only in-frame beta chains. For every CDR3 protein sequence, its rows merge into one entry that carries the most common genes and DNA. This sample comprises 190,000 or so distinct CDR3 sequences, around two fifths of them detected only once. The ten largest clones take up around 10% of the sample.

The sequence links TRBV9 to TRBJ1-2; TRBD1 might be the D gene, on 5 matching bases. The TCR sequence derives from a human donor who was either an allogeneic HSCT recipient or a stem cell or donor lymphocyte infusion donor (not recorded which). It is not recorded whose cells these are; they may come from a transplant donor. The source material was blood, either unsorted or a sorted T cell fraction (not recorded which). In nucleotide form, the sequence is TGTGCCAGCAGCGAGGTACTAGACAGCTATGGCTACACCTTC. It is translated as CASSEVLDSYGYTF.